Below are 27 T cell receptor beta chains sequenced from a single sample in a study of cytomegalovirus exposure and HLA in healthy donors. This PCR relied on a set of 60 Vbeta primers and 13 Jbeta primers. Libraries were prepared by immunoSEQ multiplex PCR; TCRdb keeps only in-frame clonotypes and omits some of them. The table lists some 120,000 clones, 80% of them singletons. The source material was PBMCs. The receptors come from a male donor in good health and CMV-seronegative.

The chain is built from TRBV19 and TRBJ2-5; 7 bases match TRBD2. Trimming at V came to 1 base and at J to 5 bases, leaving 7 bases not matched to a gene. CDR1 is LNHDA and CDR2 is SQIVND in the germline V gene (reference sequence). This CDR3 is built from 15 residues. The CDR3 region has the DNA TGTGCCAGTAGTATAGTCGCGGGAGCGGGGGAGACCCAGTACTTC. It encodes CASSIVAGAGETQYF. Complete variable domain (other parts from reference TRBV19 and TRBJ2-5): DGGITQSPKYLFRKEGQNVTLSCEQNLNHDAMYWYRQDPGQGLRLIYYSQIVNDFQKGDIAEGYSVSREKKESFPLTVTSAQKNPTAFYLCASSIVAGAGETQYFGPGTRLLVL.

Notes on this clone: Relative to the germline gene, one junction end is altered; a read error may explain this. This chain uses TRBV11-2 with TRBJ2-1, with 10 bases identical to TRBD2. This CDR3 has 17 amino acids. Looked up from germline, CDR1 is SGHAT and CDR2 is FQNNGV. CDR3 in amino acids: CASSFRPSGGAGNGQFF. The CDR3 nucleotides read TGTGCCAGCAGCTTCCGCCCCAGCGGGGGGGCGGGAAATGGGCAGTTCTTC.

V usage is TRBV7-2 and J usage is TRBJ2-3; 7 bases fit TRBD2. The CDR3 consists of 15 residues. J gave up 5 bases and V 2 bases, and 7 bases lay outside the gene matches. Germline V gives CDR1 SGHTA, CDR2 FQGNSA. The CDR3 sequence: CASSLTSSGKDTQYF. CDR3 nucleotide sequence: TGTGCCAGCAGCTTAACGTCTAGCGGCAAAGATACGCAGTATTTT.

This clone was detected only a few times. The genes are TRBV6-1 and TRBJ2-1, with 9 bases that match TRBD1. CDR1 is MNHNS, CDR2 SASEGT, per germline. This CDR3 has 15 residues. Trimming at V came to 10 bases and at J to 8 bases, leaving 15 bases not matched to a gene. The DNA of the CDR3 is TGTGCCACTGCACTACGGACAGGGGCCATCGATGAGCAGTTCTTC. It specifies CATALRTGAIDEQFF.

CDR3 in amino acids: CASSGTVGQNTEAFF. CDR3 DNA: TGCGCCAGCAGCGGGACAGTGGGGCAGAACACTGAAGCTTTCTTT. The rearrangement links TRBV4-3 to TRBJ1-1, with 7 bases fitting TRBD1. Germline CDR1 LGHNA, CDR2 YSLEER. Trimming took 5 bases from V and 1 from J; bases not matched to a gene: 7. This CDR3 has 15 residues.

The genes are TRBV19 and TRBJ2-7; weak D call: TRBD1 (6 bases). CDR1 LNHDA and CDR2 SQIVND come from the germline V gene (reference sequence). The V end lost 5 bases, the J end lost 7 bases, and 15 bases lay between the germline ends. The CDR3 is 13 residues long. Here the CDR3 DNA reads TGTGCCAGTAGTCCTGGGACACCTTTGGAGCAGTACTTC. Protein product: CASSPGTPLEQYF.

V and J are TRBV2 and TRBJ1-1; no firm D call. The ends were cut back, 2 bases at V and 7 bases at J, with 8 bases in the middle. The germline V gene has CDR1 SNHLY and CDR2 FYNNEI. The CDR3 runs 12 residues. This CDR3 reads CASSEWSGEAFF. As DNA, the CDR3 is TGTGCCAGCAGTGAATGGTCCGGTGAAGCTTTCTTT. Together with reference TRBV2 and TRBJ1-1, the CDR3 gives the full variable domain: EPEVTQTPSHQVTQMGQEVILRCVPISNHLYFYWYRQILGQKVEFLVSFYNNEISEKSEIFDDQFSVERPDGSNFTLKIRSTKLEDSAMYFCASSEWSGEAFFGQGTRLTVV.

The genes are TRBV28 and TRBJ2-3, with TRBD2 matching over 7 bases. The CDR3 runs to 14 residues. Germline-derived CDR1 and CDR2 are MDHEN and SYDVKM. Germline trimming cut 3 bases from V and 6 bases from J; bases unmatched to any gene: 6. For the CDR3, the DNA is TGTGCCAGCAGTTTTGCGGGGGAGGAGGATACGCAGTATTTT. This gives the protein CASSFAGEEDTQYF.

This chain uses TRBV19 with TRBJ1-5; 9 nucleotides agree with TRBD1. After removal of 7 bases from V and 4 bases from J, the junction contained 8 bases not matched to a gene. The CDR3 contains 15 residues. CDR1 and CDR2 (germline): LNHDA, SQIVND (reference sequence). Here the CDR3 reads CASNDRGTSNQPQHF. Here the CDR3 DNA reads TGTGCCAGTAACGACAGGGGGACATCGAATCAGCCCCAGCATTTT. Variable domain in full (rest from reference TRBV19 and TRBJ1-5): DGGITQSPKYLFRKEGQNVTLSCEQNLNHDAMYWYRQDPGQGLRLIYYSQIVNDFQKGDIAEGYSVSREKKESFPLTVTSAQKNPTAFYLCASNDRGTSNQPQHFGDGTRLSIL.

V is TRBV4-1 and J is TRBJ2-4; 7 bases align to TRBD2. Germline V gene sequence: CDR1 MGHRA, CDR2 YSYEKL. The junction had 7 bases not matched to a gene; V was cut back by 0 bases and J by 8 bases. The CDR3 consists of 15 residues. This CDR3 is CASSQEGTLAHIQYF. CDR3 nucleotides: TGCGCCAGCAGCCAAGAAGGTACACTAGCGCACATTCAGTACTTC.

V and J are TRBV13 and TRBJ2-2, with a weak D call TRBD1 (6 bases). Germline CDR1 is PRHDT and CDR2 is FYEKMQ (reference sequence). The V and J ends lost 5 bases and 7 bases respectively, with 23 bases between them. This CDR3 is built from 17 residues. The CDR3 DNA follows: TGTGCCAGCAGCGCCTCAGGGGAGCGAACTCAAGGCGGGGAGCTGTTTTTT. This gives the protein CASSASGERTQGGELFF.

For the CDR3, the DNA is TGTGCCAGCAGCTTTAGGACGGGGATTGGGCAGTTCTTC. As protein: CASSFRTGIGQFF. J is TRBJ2-1 and V is TRBV7-8; D perhaps matches TRBD2 (5 bases). The V and J ends lost 3 bases and 12 bases respectively, with 15 bases between them. The length of the CDR3 is 13 residues. CDR1 and CDR2 (germline): SGHVS, FQNEAQ.

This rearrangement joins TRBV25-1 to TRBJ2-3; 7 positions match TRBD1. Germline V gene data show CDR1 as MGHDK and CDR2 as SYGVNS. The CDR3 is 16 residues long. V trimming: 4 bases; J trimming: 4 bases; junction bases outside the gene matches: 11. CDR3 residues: CASSAQTGRTADTQYF. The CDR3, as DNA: TGTGCCAGCAGTGCACAGACAGGGCGGACGGCAGATACGCAGTATTTT.

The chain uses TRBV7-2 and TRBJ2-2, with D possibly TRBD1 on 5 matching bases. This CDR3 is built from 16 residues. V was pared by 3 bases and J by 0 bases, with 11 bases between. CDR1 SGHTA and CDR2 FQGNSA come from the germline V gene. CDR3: CASSFPGHTNTGELFF. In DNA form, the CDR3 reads TGTGCCAGCAGCTTCCCCGGACATACGAACACCGGGGAGCTGTTTTTT. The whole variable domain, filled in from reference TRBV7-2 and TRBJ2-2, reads GAGVSQSPSNKVTEKGKDVELRCDPISGHTALYWYRQSLGQGLEFLIYFQGNSAPDKSGLPSDRFSAERTGGSVSTLTIQRTQQEDSAVYLCASSFPGHTNTGELFFGEGSRLTVL.

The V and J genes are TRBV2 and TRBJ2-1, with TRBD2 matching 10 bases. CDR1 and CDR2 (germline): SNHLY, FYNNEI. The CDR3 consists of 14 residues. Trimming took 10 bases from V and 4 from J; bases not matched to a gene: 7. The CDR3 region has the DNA TGTGCCAACTCCGGGACTAGCGCGTACAATGAGCAGTTCTTC. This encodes CANSGTSAYNEQFF.

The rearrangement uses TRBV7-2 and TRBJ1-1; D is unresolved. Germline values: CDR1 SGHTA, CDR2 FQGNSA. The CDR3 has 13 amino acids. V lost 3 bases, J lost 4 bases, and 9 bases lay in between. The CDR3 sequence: CASSFGRGTEAFF. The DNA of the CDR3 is TGTGCCAGCAGCTTCGGACGGGGCACTGAAGCTTTCTTT.

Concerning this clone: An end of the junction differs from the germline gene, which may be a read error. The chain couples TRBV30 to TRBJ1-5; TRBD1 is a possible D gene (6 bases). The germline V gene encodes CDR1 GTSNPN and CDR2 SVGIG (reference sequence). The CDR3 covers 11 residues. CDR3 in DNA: TGTGCCTGGAGCGAAGGACAGCGCCAGCATTTT. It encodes CAWSEGQRQHF.

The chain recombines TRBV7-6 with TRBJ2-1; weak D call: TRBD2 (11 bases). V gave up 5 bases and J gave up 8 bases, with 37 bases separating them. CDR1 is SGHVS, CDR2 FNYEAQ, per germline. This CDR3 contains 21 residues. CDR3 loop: CASSRPGQGVRSSGRFDEQFF. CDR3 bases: TGTGCCAGCAGCCGTCCCGGACAGGGGGTAAGGTCTAGCGGGAGGTTCGATGAGCAGTTCTTC.

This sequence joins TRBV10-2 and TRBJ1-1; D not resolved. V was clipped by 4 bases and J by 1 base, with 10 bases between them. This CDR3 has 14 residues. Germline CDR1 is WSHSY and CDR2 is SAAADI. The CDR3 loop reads CASSVTGGNTEAFF. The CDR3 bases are TGCGCCAGCAGTGTAACTGGTGGGAACACTGAAGCTTTCTTT.

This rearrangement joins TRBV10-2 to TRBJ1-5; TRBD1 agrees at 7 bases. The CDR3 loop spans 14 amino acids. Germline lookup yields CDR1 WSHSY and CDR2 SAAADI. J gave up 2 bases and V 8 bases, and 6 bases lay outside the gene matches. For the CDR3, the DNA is TGCGCCAGCGGCCGTACAGGGGGCAATCAGCCCCAGCATTTT. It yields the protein CASGRTGGNQPQHF.

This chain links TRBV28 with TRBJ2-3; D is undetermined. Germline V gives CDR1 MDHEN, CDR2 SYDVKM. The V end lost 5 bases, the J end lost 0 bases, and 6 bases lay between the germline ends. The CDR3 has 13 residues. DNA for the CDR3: TGTGCCAGCAGTCTACCTAGCACAGATACGCAGTATTTT. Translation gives CASSLPSTDTQYF. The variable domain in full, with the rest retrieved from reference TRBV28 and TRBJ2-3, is DVKVTQSSRYLVKRTGEKVFLECVQDMDHENMFWYRQDPGLGLRLIYFSYDVKMKEKGDIPEGYSVSREKKERFSLILESASTNQTSMYLCASSLPSTDTQYFGPGTRLTVL.

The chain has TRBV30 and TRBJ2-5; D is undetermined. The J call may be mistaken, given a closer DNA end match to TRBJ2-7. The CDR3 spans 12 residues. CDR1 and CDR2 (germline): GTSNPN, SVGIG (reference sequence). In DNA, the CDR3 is TGTGCCTGGAGTGTCGATAGCTACGAGCAGTACTTC. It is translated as CAWSVDSYEQYF.

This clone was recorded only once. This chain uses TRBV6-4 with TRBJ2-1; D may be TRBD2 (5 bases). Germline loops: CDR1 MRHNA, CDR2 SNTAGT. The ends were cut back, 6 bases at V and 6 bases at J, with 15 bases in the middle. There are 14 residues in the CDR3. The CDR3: CASSPTSEGNEQFF. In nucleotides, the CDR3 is TGTGCCAGCAGCCCTACTAGTGAGGGCAATGAGCAGTTCTTC.

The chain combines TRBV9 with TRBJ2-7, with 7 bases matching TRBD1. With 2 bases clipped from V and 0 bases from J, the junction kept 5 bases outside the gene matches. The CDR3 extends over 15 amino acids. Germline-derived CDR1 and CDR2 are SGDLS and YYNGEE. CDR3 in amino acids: CASSVGDSPSYEQYF. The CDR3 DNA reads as TGTGCCAGCAGCGTGGGGGACAGCCCCTCCTACGAGCAGTACTTC.

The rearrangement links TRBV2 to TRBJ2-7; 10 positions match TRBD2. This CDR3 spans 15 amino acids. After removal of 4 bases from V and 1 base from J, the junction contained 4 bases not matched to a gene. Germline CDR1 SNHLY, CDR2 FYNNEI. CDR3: CASSGIAGGSYEQYF. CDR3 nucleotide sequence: TGTGCCAGCAGTGGAATAGCGGGGGGATCCTACGAGCAGTACTTC.

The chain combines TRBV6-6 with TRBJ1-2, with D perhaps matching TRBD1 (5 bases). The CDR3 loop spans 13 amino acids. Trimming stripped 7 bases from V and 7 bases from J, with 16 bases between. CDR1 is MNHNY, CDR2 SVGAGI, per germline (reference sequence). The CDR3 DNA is TGTGCCAGCACACAGGCTCTACATCGTGGCTACACCTTC. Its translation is CASTQALHRGYTF.

As DNA, the CDR3 is TGTGCCTGGGAAACCAGACAGGGAGGAAAACTGTTTTTT. Translating gives CAWETRQGGKLFF. The chain joins TRBV30 to TRBJ1-4; 7 bases agree with TRBD1. Germline V gives CDR1 GTSNPN, CDR2 SVGIG (reference sequence). V trimming: 5 bases; J trimming: 10 bases; junction bases outside the gene matches: 10. The CDR3 has 13 amino acids.